Following are 7 T cell receptor beta chains from one sample sequenced in a study of cytomegalovirus exposure and HLA in healthy donors. PCR employed 60 Vbeta and 13 Jbeta primers. Here immunoSEQ multiplex PCR was the method, and the copy in TCRdb shows in-frame clones only, minus some. Recorded for this sample: 200,000 or so clones. The material sequenced was PBMCs. The receptors originated from a boy younger than 18 in good health and CMV-seronegative.

This rearrangement joins TRBV7-6 to TRBJ2-3, with D maybe TRBD2 (5 bases). CDR3 size: 16 residues. V was shortened by 5 bases and J by 3 bases, with 18 bases between the two germline ends. Germline V gene sequence: CDR1 SGHVS, CDR2 FNYEAQ. DNA of the CDR3: TGTGCCAGCAGCCACCGAGAGGGTCCGGAGACAGATACGCAGTATTTT. This encodes CASSHREGPETDTQYF.

The chain recombines TRBV9 with TRBJ1-4; possibly TRBD1 for D (6 bases). Germline CDR1 SGDLS, CDR2 YYNGEE. V shed 4 bases and J shed 8 bases, with 15 bases lying between them. The CDR3 is made up of 14 amino acids. CDR3 nucleotides: TGTGCCAGCAGCACCGAGGGGGGGCAGGAAAAACTGTTTTTT. The encoded protein is CASSTEGGQEKLFF.

The chain carries TRBV9 and TRBJ2-3; the match to TRBD2 covers 10 bases. CDR1 and CDR2 (germline): SGDLS, YYNGEE. The length of the CDR3 is 18 residues. The V gene end was trimmed by 0 bases and the J gene end by 5 bases; junction bases not matched to a gene: 12. The CDR3 region is CASSVGPSGGVKVDTQYF. CDR3 nucleotides: TGTGCCAGCAGCGTAGGTCCTAGCGGGGGAGTTAAGGTAGATACGCAGTATTTT.

Points on this clone: One junction end does not reproduce the germline sequence, and a read error may be involved. V is TRBV7-9 and J is TRBJ2-1, with 11 bases aligning to TRBD2. This CDR3 comprises 12 residues. Per germline, CDR1 SEHNR and CDR2 FQNEAQ (reference sequence). The CDR3 DNA follows: TGTGCCAGCAGTTTAGCGGGGGGGCAGGGGTTCTTC. It translates to CASSLAGGQGFF.

The genes are TRBV30 and TRBJ1-4; a weak D match, TRBD1 (5 bases). The V gene lost 4 bases and the J gene lost 8 bases, with 14 bases spanning the gap. CDR3 length: 13 amino acids. Looked up from germline, CDR1 is GTSNPN and CDR2 is SVGIG (reference sequence). Here the CDR3 reads CAWNERGLEKLFF. The CDR3 DNA follows: TGTGCCTGGAATGAGAGGGGACTGGAAAAACTGTTTTTT.

The CDR3 DNA is TGTGCCAGTAGGGGAGCGACAGATACGCAGTATTTT. Encoded protein: CASRGATDTQYF. The chain employs TRBV19 and TRBJ2-3; TRBD2 might be the D (5 bases). CDR1 and CDR2 (germline): LNHDA, SQIVND (reference sequence). The ends were cut back, 6 bases at V and 3 bases at J, with 7 bases in the middle. The CDR3 covers 12 residues. Full variable domain (outside the CDR3, taken from reference TRBV19 and TRBJ2-3): DGGITQSPKYLFRKEGQNVTLSCEQNLNHDAMYWYRQDPGQGLRLIYYSQIVNDFQKGDIAEGYSVSREKKESFPLTVTSAQKNPTAFYLCASRGATDTQYFGPGTRLTVL.

The chain couples TRBV11-1 to TRBJ2-7; D call uncertain. Trimming pared 4 bases from V and 1 base from J, leaving 11 bases between. Germline-derived CDR1 and CDR2 are SGHAT and FQDESV (reference sequence). This CDR3 comprises 14 residues. CDR3 residues: CASSSETGSYEQYF. CDR3 sequence (DNA): TGTGCCAGCAGCTCTGAGACTGGATCCTACGAGCAGTACTTC.